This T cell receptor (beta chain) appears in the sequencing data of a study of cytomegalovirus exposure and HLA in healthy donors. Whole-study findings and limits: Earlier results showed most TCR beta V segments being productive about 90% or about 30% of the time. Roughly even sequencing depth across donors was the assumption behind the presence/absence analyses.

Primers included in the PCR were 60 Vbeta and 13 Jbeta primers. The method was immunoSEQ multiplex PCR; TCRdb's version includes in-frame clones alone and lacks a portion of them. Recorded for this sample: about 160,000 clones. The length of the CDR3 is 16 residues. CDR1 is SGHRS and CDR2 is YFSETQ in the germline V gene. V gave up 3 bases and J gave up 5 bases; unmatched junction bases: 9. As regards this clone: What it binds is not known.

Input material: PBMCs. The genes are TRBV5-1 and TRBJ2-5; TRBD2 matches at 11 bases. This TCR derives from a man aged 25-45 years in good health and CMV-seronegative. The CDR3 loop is CASSSSRLAGRETQYF. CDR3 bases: TGCGCCAGCAGCTCATCCCGACTAGCGGGAAGGGAGACCCAGTACTTC.